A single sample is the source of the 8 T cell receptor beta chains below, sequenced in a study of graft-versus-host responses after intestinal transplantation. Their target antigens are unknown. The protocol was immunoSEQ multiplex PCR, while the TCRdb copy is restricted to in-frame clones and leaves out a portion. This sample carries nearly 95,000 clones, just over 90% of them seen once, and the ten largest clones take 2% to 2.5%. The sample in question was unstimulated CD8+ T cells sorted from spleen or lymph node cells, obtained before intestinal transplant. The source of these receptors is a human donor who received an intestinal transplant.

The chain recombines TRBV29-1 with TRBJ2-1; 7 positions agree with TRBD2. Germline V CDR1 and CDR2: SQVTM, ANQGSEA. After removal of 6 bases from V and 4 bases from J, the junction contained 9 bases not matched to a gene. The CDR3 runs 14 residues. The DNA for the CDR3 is TGCAGCGTCGACTCGAGCGGGGTTTACAATGAGCAGTTCTTC. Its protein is CSVDSSGVYNEQFF.

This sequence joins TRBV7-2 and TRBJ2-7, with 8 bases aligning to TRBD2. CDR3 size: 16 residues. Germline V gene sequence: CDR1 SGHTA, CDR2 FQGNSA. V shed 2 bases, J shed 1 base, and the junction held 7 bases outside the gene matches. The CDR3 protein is CASSLLSSGESYEQYF. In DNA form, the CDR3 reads TGTGCCAGCAGCTTACTCAGTAGCGGGGAATCCTACGAGCAGTACTTC. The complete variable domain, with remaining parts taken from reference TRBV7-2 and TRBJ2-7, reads GAGVSQSPSNKVTEKGKDVELRCDPISGHTALYWYRQSLGQGLEFLIYFQGNSAPDKSGLPSDRFSAERTGGSVSTLTIQRTQQEDSAVYLCASSLLSSGESYEQYFGPGTRLTVT.

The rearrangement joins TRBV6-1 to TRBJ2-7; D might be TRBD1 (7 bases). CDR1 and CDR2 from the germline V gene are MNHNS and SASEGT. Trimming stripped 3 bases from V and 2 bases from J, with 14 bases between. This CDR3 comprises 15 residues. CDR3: CASSERRGLTYEQYF. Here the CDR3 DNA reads TGTGCCAGCAGTGAGCGGAGGGGGCTAACCTACGAGCAGTACTTC.

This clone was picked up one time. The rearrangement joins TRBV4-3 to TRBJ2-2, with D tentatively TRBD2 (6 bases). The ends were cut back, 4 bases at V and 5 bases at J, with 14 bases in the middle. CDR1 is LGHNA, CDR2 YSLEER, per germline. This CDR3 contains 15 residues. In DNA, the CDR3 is TGCGCCAGCAGCCGAGAGCTCGGGGGTACCGGGGAGCTGTTTTTT. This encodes CASSRELGGTGELFF.

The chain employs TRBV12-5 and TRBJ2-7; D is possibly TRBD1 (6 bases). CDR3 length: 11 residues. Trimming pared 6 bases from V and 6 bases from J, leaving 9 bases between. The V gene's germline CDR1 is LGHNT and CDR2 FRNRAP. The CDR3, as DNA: TGTGCTAGTGGACAGGGCCCCGAGCAGTACTTC. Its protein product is CASGQGPEQYF.

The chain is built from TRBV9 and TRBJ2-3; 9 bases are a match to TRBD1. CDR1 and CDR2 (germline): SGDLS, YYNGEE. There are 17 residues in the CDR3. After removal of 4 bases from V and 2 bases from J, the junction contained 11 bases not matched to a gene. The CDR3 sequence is CASSQQGDRAYTDTQYF. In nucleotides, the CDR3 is TGTGCCAGCAGCCAACAAGGGGACAGGGCCTACACAGATACGCAGTATTTT.

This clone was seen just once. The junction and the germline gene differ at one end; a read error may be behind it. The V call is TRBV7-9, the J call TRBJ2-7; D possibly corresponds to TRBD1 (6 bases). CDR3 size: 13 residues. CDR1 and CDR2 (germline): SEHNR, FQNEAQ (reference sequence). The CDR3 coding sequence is TGTGCCAGCAGTCAAGGACAGCTTTACGAGCAGCACTTC. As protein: CASSQGQLYEQHF.

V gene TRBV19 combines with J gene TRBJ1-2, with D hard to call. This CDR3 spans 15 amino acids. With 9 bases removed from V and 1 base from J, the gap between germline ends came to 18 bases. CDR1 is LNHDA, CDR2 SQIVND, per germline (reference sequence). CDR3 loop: CASQPDLLNNYGYTF. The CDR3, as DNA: TGTGCCAGCCAGCCAGACCTACTAAATAACTATGGCTACACCTTC.